Below, one T cell receptor beta chain is given with its context. Its antigen is unknown. These data are taken from a study of OX40 agonist ivuxolimab in advanced cancers. Study outcomes and limitations: At doses 0.1 to 3.0 mg/kg, CD4+ and CD8+ clones expanded. Expanded peripheral T-cell antigen specificity went undetermined.

Data came from immunoSEQ multiplex PCR; TCRdb stores just in-frame clones and leaves some out. The sample carries roughly 60,000 clones, over 80% recorded once. This TCR was sampled from an adult with an advanced solid tumor such as melanoma, head and neck, liver or kidney cancer. The sequences come from CD4+ or CD8+ T cells sorted from blood, collected in a trial of the OX40 agonist ivuxolimab.

CDR3 sequence: CASSLGSVDTQYF. The CDR3 nucleotides read TGTGCCAGCAGCTTAGGTTCGGTGGATACGCAGTATTTT. This chain joins TRBV13 and TRBJ2-3, with unresolved D. Per germline, CDR1 PRHDT and CDR2 FYEKMQ (reference sequence). Trimming took off 0 bases at V and 6 bases at J, with 7 bases between the two ends. The CDR3 is made up of 13 amino acids.